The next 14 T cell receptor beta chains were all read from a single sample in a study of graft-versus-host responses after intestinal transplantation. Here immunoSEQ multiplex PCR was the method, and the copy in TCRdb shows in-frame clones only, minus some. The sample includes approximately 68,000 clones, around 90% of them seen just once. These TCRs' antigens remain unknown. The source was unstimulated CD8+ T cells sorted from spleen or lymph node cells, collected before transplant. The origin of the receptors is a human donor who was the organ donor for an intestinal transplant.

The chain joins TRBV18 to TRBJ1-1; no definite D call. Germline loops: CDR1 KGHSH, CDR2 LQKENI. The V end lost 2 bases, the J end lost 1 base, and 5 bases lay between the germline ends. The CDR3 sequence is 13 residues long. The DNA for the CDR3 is TGTGCCAGCTCACCAGGGCGGAACACTGAAGCTTTCTTT. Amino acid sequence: CASSPGRNTEAFF.

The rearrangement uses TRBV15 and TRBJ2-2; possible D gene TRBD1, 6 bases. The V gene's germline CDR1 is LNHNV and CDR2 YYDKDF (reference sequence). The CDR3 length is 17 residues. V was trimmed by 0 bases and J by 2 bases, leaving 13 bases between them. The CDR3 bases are TGTGCCACCAGCAGAGACTTGGGACACTCAAACACCGGGGAGCTGTTTTTT. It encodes CATSRDLGHSNTGELFF.

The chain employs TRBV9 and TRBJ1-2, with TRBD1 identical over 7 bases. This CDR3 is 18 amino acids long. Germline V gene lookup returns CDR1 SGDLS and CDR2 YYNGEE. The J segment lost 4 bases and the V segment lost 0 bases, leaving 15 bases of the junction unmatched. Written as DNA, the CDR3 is TGTGCCAGCAGCGTAGAGGGGGCAGGGGGGCCCGTTCTCTATGGCTACACCTTC. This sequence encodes CASSVEGAGGPVLYGYTF.

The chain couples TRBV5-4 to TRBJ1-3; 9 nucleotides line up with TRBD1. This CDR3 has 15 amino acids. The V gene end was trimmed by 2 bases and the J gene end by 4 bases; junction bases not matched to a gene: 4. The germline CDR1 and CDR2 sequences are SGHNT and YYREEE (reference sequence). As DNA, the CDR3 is TGTGCCAGCAGCTTTGGGACAGGGCTAGGAAACACCATATATTTT. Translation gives CASSFGTGLGNTIYF.

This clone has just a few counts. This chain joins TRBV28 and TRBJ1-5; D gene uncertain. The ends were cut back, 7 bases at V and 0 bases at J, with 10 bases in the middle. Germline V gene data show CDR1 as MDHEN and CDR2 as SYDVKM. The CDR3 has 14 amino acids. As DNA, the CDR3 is TGTGCCAGCAACCTAGACGGTAGCAATCAGCCCCAGCATTTT. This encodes CASNLDGSNQPQHF.

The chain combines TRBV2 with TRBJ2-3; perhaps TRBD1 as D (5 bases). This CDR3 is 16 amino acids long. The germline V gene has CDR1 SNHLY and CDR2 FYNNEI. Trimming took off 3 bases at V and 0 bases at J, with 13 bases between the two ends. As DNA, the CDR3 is TGTGCCAGCAGTGATGACAGACAACCAAGCACAGATACGCAGTATTTT. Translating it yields CASSDDRQPSTDTQYF. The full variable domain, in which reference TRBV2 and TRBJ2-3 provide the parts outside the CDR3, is EPEVTQTPSHQVTQMGQEVILRCVPISNHLYFYWYRQILGQKVEFLVSFYNNEISEKSEIFDDQFSVERPDGSNFTLKIRSTKLEDSAMYFCASSDDRQPSTDTQYFGPGTRLTVL.

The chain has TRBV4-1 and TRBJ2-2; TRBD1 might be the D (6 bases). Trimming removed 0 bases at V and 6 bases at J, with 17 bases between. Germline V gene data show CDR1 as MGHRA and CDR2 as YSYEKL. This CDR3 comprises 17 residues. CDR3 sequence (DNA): TGCGCCAGCAGCCAAGAGGGGGCCGGGTACTACGCCGGGGAGCTGTTTTTT. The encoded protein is CASSQEGAGYYAGELFF.

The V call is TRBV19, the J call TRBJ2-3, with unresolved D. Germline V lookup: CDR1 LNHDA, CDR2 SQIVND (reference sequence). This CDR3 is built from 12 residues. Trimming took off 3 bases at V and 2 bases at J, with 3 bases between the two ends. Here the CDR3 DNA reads TGTGCCAGTAGTATGTACACAGATACGCAGTATTTT. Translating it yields CASSMYTDTQYF.

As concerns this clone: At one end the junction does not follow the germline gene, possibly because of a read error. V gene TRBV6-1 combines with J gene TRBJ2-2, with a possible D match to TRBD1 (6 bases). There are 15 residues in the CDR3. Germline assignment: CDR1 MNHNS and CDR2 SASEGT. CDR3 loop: CASMGFQGNAGELFF. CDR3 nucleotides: TGTGCCAGCATGGGGTTTCAGGGGAACGCCGGGGAGCTGTTTTTT.

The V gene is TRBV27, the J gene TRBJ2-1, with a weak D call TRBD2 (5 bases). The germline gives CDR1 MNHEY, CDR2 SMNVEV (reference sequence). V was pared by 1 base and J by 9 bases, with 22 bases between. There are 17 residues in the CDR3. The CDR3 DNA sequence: TGTGCCAGCAGTTTATGGGCTAGCTTTAACGAAGGGAGTGAGCAGTTCTTC. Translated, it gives CASSLWASFNEGSEQFF.

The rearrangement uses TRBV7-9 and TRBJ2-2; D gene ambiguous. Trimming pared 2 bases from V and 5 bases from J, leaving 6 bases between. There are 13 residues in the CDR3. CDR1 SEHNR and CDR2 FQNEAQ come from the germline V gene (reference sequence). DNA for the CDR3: TGTGCCAGCAGCTTATCCGGGACCGGGGAGCTGTTTTTT. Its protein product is CASSLSGTGELFF.

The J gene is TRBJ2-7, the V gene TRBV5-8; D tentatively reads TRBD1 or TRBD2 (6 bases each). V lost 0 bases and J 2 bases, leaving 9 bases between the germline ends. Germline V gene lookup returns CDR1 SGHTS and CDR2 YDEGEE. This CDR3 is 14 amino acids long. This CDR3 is CASSLVEGAYEQYV. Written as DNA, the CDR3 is TGTGCCAGCAGCTTGGTGGAGGGGGCCTACGAGCAGTACGTC.

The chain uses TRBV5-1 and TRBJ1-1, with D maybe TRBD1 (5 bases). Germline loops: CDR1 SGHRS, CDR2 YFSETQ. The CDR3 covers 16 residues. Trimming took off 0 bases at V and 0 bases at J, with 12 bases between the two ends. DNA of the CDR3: TGCGCCAGCAGCTTGGGACGGGACTTGGTGAACACTGAAGCTTTCTTT. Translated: CASSLGRDLVNTEAFF.

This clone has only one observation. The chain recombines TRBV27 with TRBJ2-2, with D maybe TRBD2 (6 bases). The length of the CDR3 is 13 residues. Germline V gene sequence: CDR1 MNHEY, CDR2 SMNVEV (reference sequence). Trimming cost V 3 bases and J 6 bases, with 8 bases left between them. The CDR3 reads CASSFGGSGELFF. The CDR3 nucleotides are TGTGCCAGCAGTTTTGGGGGGTCCGGGGAGCTGTTTTTT.